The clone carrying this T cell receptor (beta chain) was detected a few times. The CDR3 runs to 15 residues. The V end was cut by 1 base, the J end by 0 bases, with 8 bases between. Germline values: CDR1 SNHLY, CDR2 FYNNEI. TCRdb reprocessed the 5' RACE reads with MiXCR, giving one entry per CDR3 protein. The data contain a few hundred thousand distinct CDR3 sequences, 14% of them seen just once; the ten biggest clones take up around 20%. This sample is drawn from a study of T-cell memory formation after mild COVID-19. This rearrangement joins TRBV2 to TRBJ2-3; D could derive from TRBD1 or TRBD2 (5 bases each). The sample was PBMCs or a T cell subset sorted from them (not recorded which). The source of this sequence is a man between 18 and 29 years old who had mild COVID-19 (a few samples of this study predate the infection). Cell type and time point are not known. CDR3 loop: CASSEVGDSTDTQYF. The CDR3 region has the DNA TGTGCCAGCAGTGAAGTGGGGGACAGCACAGATACGCAGTATTTT.